This T cell receptor beta chain is from a study of circulating CD8 cells and anti-PD-1 response in melanoma. About the research overall: Treatment was intravenous nivolumab at 3 mg/kg every 2 weeks. Study-wide findings and caveats: A small cohort with few responders supplied the baseline and M1 comparisons. Clonotype sharing was highest between DPOS and TIGIT subsets.

TCR libraries were prepared from 15 ng of total RNA with the QIAseq Immune Repertoire TCR panel. From the reads, TCRdb called clonotypes with MiXCR, one entry per CDR3 protein. The top ten clones hold about 38% of a sample with about 530 distinct CDR3 sequences, over 8.5% of them seen once. The CDR3 has 16 amino acids. V lost 5 bases and J lost 2, with 15 bases in between. Sorting of live CD3+CD8+TCRalphabeta+ cells by PD-1 and/or TIGIT gave four subsets. Concerning this clonotype itself: Antigen unknown. Since the CDR3 does not end with the conserved phenylalanine or tryptophan, this likely comes from a read error.

Sequenced material: CD8+ T cells from PBMCs, taken at baseline or after one month of anti-PD-1 therapy (not recorded which). The rearrangement links TRBV12-3 or TRBV12-4 to TRBJ2-2; tentatively, D is TRBD1 or TRBD2 (5 bases each). The TCR originated in a human donor with melanoma. For the CDR3, the DNA is TGTGCCAGCAGTCAGACGGGGCGGACCAACACCGGGGAGCTGTTTCTT. Residues: CASSQTGRTNTGELFL.